The rows below give T cell receptor beta chains drawn from one sample of a study of T-cell memory formation after mild COVID-19. TCRdb redid the calling of the 5' RACE reads with MiXCR, one entry per CDR3 protein. The sample records some 290,000 distinct CDR3 sequences, around 15% being singletons. The source material was PBMCs or a T cell subset sorted from them (not recorded which). Source of these receptors: a man younger than 35 who had mild COVID-19 (a few samples of this study predate the infection). Cell type and time point are not known. Both conserved end residues are part of each CDR3. A D gene is named only where the DNA matches it firmly. Not every row has a clone size; where given, it reads once, few, many or a size class.

cdr3_aa cdr3_nt d_call j_call v_call clone_size
CASSFGPGEQFF TGTGCCAGCAGCTTCGGGCCTGGTGAGCAGTTCTTC . TRBJ2-1 TRBV3-1 few
CASSSLTGGNAEAFF TGTGCCAGCAGTTCCCTGACAGGGGGCAACGCTGAAGCTTTCTTT TRBD1 TRBJ1-1 TRBV6-5 .
CASSLLPSGAGETQYF TGTGCCAGCAGTTTATTGCCTAGCGGGGCCGGGGAGACCCAGTACTTC TRBD2 TRBJ2-5 TRBV28 .
CASSQGFQGGQETQYF TGTGCCAGCAGCCAAGGTTTCCAGGGTGGTCAAGAGACCCAGTACTTC . TRBJ2-5 TRBV3-1 many
CATSDSGSGANVLTF TGTGCCACCAGTGATTCTGGGTCTGGGGCCAACGTCCTGACTTTC . TRBJ2-6 TRBV24-1 .
CSAGRGGPQETQYF TGCAGTGCAGGCCGGGGGGGCCCCCAAGAGACCCAGTACTTC TRBD2 TRBJ2-5 TRBV20-1 .
CAISESSRGSSTDTQYF TGTGCCATCAGTGAGTCATCGAGAGGATCTAGCACAGATACGCAGTATTTT . TRBJ2-3 TRBV10-3 .
CASSYDGIYEQYF TGTGCCAGCAGTTACGACGGAATCTACGAGCAGTACTTC . TRBJ2-7 TRBV6-5 .
CASSFELAYYNEQFF TGTGCCAGCAGTTTCGAACTAGCGTACTACAATGAGCAGTTCTTC TRBD2 TRBJ2-1 TRBV28 few
CASSPSQKLFF TGTGCCAGCTCACCCAGCCAAAAACTGTTTTTT . TRBJ1-4 TRBV18 .
CASSQLDQGTGGDPQHF TGTGCCAGCAGCCAACTCGATCAGGGGACAGGGGGTGACCCCCAGCATTTT TRBD1 TRBJ1-5 TRBV4-2 many
CASSMRQGYEQYF TGTGCCAGTAGTATGCGGCAGGGCTACGAGCAGTACTTC . TRBJ2-7 TRBV19 .
CASSKLGTYIYF TGTGCCAGCAGCAAATTGGGGACCTACATTTACTTC . TRBJ2-7 TRBV21-1 many
CASSLTTYTGELFF TGTGCCAGCAGCTTAACCACCTACACCGGGGAGCTGTTTTTT . TRBJ2-2 TRBV7-9 few
CASGPFWSGGADTQYF TGTGCCAGCGGACCCTTCTGGAGCGGGGGGGCAGATACGCAGTATTTT TRBD2 TRBJ2-3 TRBV9 few
CASSLAVAANTGELFF TGTGCCAGCAGCTTGGCGGTGGCGGCGAACACCGGGGAGCTGTTTTTT . TRBJ2-2 TRBV5-5 few
CASSGGTAYGYTF TGTGCCAGCAGTGGAGGGACGGCCTATGGCTACACCTTC . TRBJ1-2 TRBV25-1 .
CASSKAATANTGELFF TGTGCCAGCAGCAAAGCGGCAACAGCGAACACCGGGGAGCTGTTTTTT . TRBJ2-2 TRBV7-2 many
CRSMGPNYGYTF TGCAGGTCAATGGGGCCAAACTATGGCTACACCTTC . TRBJ1-2 TRBV20-1 few
CASSLSPTFQETQYF TGTGCCAGCAGCTTATCCCCGACGTTCCAAGAGACCCAGTACTTC . TRBJ2-5 TRBV7-2 few
CSSPRCRGGHGKNTGELFF TGCAGTTCCCCTCGATGCCGGGGGGGCCATGGAAAGAACACCGGGGAGCTGTTTTTT TRBD2 TRBJ2-2 TRBV20-1 .
CASSFSGDNEQFF TGTGCCAGCAGTTTTAGCGGGGACAATGAGCAGTTCTTC TRBD2 TRBJ2-1 TRBV27 once
CSAGRPFTGTEAFF TGCAGTGCTGGGAGACCCTTTACAGGAACTGAAGCTTTCTTT . TRBJ1-1 TRBV20-1 .
CASSLTSEGQYF TGTGCCAGCAGCCTTACTAGCGAGGGGCAGTACTTC TRBD2 TRBJ2-7 TRBV11-2 .
CSGAGNSYEQYF TGCAGTGGGGCAGGGAACAGCTACGAGCAGTACTTC . TRBJ2-7 TRBV20-1 .
CASRGTGGGYGYTF TGTGCCAGCAGAGGGACAGGGGGCGGCTATGGCTACACCTTC TRBD1 TRBJ1-2 TRBV2 few
CASSAGTSFRELFF TGTGCCAGCAGCGCCGGGACTAGCTTCCGGGAGCTGTTTTTT TRBD2 TRBJ2-2 TRBV9 few
CASSAGKGETQYF TGTGCCAGCAGCGCCGGGAAAGGGGAGACCCAGTACTTC . TRBJ2-5 TRBV7-2 .
CASGLQVGGPNTQYF TGTGCTAGTGGTTTGCAGGTGGGGGGGCCAAATACGCAGTATTTT . TRBJ2-3 TRBV12-5 .
CSGGTVNEQFF TGCAGCGGGGGGACTGTCAATGAGCAGTTCTTC TRBD2 TRBJ2-1 TRBV20-1 few
CASSQGRGVSYEQYF TGCGCCAGCAGCCAAGGGAGAGGGGTTTCCTACGAGCAGTACTTC . TRBJ2-7 TRBV4-1 .
CASSSTSGGHNEQFF TGCGCCAGCAGCTCCACTAGCGGGGGCCACAATGAGCAGTTCTTC TRBD2 TRBJ2-1 TRBV5-1 .
CASSGRTSGGTDTQYF TGTGCCAGCAGCGGTAGGACTAGCGGGGGGACAGATACGCAGTATTTT TRBD2 TRBJ2-3 TRBV11-3 few
CASSVTQGASF TGTGCCAGCAGCGTGACACAGGGGGCCTCCTTC TRBD1 TRBJ2-5 TRBV2 .
CATSDLRDSGNEQFF TGTGCCACCAGTGATCTACGGGACTCAGGAAATGAGCAGTTCTTC . TRBJ2-1 TRBV24-1 few
CASRNRGPLEQFF TGTGCCAGCAGAAACAGGGGGCCCCTAGAGCAGTTCTTC TRBD1 TRBJ2-1 TRBV28 .
CASSYSAAGEETQYF TGTGCCAGCAGTTACTCGGCAGCGGGGGAAGAGACCCAGTACTTC TRBD2 TRBJ2-5 TRBV6-5 few
CASSTGARTDTQYF TGCGCCAGCAGTACAGGGGCTCGCACAGATACGCAGTATTTT TRBD1 TRBJ2-3 TRBV5-1 .
CAWNRERYEQYF TGTGCCTGGAACAGGGAGCGGTACGAGCAGTACTTC . TRBJ2-7 TRBV30 .
CASSSQSRPVDGYTF TGTGCCAGCAGCTCCCAGTCTCGGCCGGTAGATGGCTACACCTTC . TRBJ1-2 TRBV7-9 .
CATSDMTVTGELFF TGTGCCACCAGTGATATGACAGTCACCGGGGAGCTGTTTTTT . TRBJ2-2 TRBV24-1 few
CSATPGGPYNEQFF TGCAGTGCTACTCCGGGGGGGCCTTACAATGAGCAGTTCTTC TRBD2 TRBJ2-1 TRBV20-1 .
CASSLDSTNTGELFF TGTGCCAGCAGCTTGGATTCAACGAACACCGGGGAGCTGTTTTTT . TRBJ2-2 TRBV5-5 .